Below are 13 T cell receptor beta chains sequenced from a single sample in a study of T cells after yellow fever vaccination. TCRdb reprocessed the 5' RACE reads with MiXCR, giving one entry per CDR3 protein. This sample has 610,000 or so distinct CDR3 sequences, with around 12% found just once. The sample consisted of PBMCs, taken on the day of the yellow fever booster vaccination. The receptor set was obtained from a man younger than 45 who received the YFV17D yellow fever vaccine.

The gene calls are TRBV7-9 and TRBJ2-7; D remains ambiguous. Trimming left V 5 bases short and J 0 bases short, with 14 bases between. CDR3 length: 15 amino acids. The V gene's germline CDR1 is SEHNR and CDR2 FQNEAQ (reference sequence). The CDR3 loop is CASSLSNGHSYEQYF. In nucleotides, the CDR3 is TGTGCCAGCAGCCTCAGTAACGGCCACTCCTACGAGCAGTACTTC.

This clonotype was seen a handful of times. The V call is TRBV7-9, the J call TRBJ1-4, with 9 nucleotides matching TRBD1. The CDR3 length is 14 residues. V lost 4 bases, J lost 8 bases, and 5 bases stayed unmatched. CDR1 is SEHNR and CDR2 is FQNEAQ in the germline V gene (reference sequence). CDR3 nucleotides: TGTGCCAGCAGCTGGGACAGGGCTAGGGAAAAACTGTTTTTT. Its translation: CASSWDRAREKLFF.

J is TRBJ2-3 and V is TRBV6-1, with D possibly being TRBD2 (5 bases). Germline lookup yields CDR1 MNHNS and CDR2 SASEGT. The ends were cut back, 7 bases at V and 2 bases at J, with 16 bases in the middle. CDR3 length equals 15 residues. The CDR3 DNA reads TGTGCCAGCATCCCGAGCGGCTACTTCACAGATACGCAGTATTTT. Amino acids: CASIPSGYFTDTQYF.

The chain couples TRBV5-6 to TRBJ2-2; 11 bases fit TRBD1. CDR1 is SGHDT and CDR2 is YYEEEE in the germline V gene. The ends lost 1 base at V and 4 bases at J; junction bases unmatched: 6. The CDR3 has 17 amino acids. DNA for the CDR3: TGTGCCAGCAGCTTGACGGGACAGGGGGACCTCACCGGGGAGCTGTTTTTT. Protein product: CASSLTGQGDLTGELFF.

This clonotype has more than one count but fewer than ten. The rearrangement uses TRBV7-2 and TRBJ2-1; tentative D call: TRBD2 (6 bases). V lost 3 bases to trimming and J lost 5 bases, with 11 bases between them. This CDR3 has 14 amino acids. Germline CDR1 and CDR2: SGHTA and FQGNSA. DNA for the CDR3: TGTGCCAGCAGCTTTTCCGGGGGAGACAATGAGCAGTTCTTC. It yields the protein CASSFSGGDNEQFF. Filled out from reference TRBV7-2 and TRBJ2-1, the complete variable domain reads GAGVSQSPSNKVTEKGKDVELRCDPISGHTALYWYRQSLGQGLEFLIYFQGNSAPDKSGLPSDRFSAERTGGSVSTLTIQRTQQEDSAVYLCASSFSGGDNEQFFGPGTRLTVL.

V is TRBV6-6 and J is TRBJ1-1, with 7 bases that match TRBD1. Germline V gives CDR1 MNHNY, CDR2 SVGAGI (reference sequence). The CDR3 covers 13 residues. The V gene end was trimmed by 6 bases and the J gene end by 4 bases; junction bases not matched to a gene: 5. CDR3 in amino acids: CASSQTGPTEAFF. The CDR3, as DNA: TGTGCCAGCAGCCAGACAGGGCCCACTGAAGCTTTCTTT.

The sample holds a few counts of this clonotype. V is TRBV15 and J is TRBJ1-1, with D hard to call. This CDR3 has 15 residues. Germline V gene sequence: CDR1 LNHNV, CDR2 YYDKDF (reference sequence). V was cut by 1 base and J by 0 bases, with 9 bases left in between. For the CDR3, the DNA is TGTGCCACCAGCAGAGGTATCGCCCTGAACACTGAAGCTTTCTTT. Residues: CATSRGIALNTEAFF.

The chain employs TRBV7-2 and TRBJ2-1; D is undetermined. Trimming shortened V by 1 base and J by 0 bases, and 13 bases separated the two germline ends. CDR3 length: 17 residues. Germline V CDR1 and CDR2: SGHTA, FQGNSA. The CDR3 region has the DNA TGTGCCAGCAGCTTAGGAAGGAGCTACAGCTCCTACAATGAGCAGTTCTTC. This gives the protein CASSLGRSYSSYNEQFF.

The J gene is TRBJ2-2, the V gene TRBV4-2; 7 positions agree with TRBD2. V was clipped by 1 base and J by 6 bases; unmatched bases: 11. The V gene's germline CDR1 is LGHNA and CDR2 YNFKEQ. This CDR3 has 17 amino acids. CDR3 residues: CASSQGPGREKPGELFF. The CDR3 DNA follows: TGTGCCAGCAGCCAAGGGCCCGGGCGGGAGAAGCCCGGGGAGCTGTTTTTT.

Only a few counts were recorded for this clonotype. The chain has TRBV6-1 and TRBJ1-1; D gene unclear. The CDR3 has 16 residues. V lost 4 bases to trimming and J lost 0 bases, with 15 bases between them. Germline loops: CDR1 MNHNS, CDR2 SASEGT. CDR3 region: CASSASPGVLNTEAFF. Written as DNA, the CDR3 is TGTGCCAGCAGTGCCTCTCCGGGAGTTTTGAACACTGAAGCTTTCTTT.

This clonotype has more than one count but fewer than ten. The chain employs TRBV6-2 or TRBV6-3 and TRBJ2-3; D is uncertain. In germline, CDR1 is MNHEY, CDR2 SVGEGT. Trimming pared 6 bases from V and 4 bases from J, leaving 11 bases between. The CDR3 is made up of 13 amino acids. CDR3 loop: CASSSIFADTQYF. CDR3 sequence (DNA): TGTGCCAGCAGCTCCATCTTCGCAGATACGCAGTATTTT.

This clonotype was recorded a few times. The chain links TRBV5-6 to TRBJ2-1; TRBD2 is a possible D gene (5 bases). V was trimmed by 0 bases and J by 6 bases, leaving 10 bases between them. The CDR3 contains 14 residues. The germline V gene encodes CDR1 SGHDT and CDR2 YYEEEE. The CDR3 is CASSLVASPNEQFF. The CDR3 DNA reads as TGTGCCAGCAGCTTGGTAGCGTCGCCCAATGAGCAGTTCTTC.

This clonotype was counted between two and nine times. The chain is built from TRBV7-2 and TRBJ2-3; D is uncertain. Germline-derived CDR1 and CDR2 are SGHTA and FQGNSA. Trimming pared 5 bases from V and 1 base from J, leaving 10 bases between. The CDR3 runs 14 residues. The CDR3 DNA is TGTGCCAGCAGCATCTGGACCCGCACAGATACGCAGTATTTT. Translated, it gives CASSIWTRTDTQYF.